This is a list of T cell receptor beta chains from one sample in a study of blood T cell repertoires in COVID-19. Data came from immunoSEQ multiplex PCR; TCRdb stores just in-frame clones and leaves some out. Of about 190,000 clones listed, approximately 80% were seen once; the top ten hold about a fifth. The sequencing input was peripheral blood. The receptors were sampled from a human donor in a cohort sampled during active COVID-19. Both conserved end residues are part of each CDR3.

V gene: TRBV19; J gene: TRBJ1-1; CDR3 protein: CASSIRGSAFF
V gene: TRBV30; J gene: TRBJ2-7; CDR3 protein: CAWSVEDSAYEQYF
V gene: TRBV7-9; J gene: TRBJ2-1; CDR3 protein: CAGAGRRLDEQFF
V gene: TRBV5-4; J gene: TRBJ2-7; CDR3 protein: CASSSPAGREQYF
V gene: TRBV21-1; J gene: TRBJ1-5; CDR3 protein: CASSPICGGGQPQHF
V gene: TRBV27; J gene: TRBJ1-1; CDR3 protein: CASRNSGAGRRTEAFF
V gene: TRBV2; J gene: TRBJ2-2; CDR3 protein: CASTKGTLAGELFF
V gene: TRBV18; J gene: TRBJ1-2; CDR3 protein: CASSPSGVFYGYTF
V gene: TRBV6-5; J gene: TRBJ2-2; CDR3 protein: CASNNRGRNGELFF
V gene: TRBV6-6; J gene: TRBJ2-7; CDR3 protein: CASRGGTGSYEQYF
V gene: TRBV3-1/TRBV3-2; J gene: TRBJ1-6; CDR3 protein: CASSQVGGGAGSPLHF
V gene: TRBV10-3; J gene: TRBJ2-3; CDR3 protein: CAISSTGGWSTDTQYF
V gene: TRBV7-6; J gene: TRBJ2-5; CDR3 protein: CASSPLDRVGETQYF
V gene: TRBV28; J gene: TRBJ2-3; CDR3 protein: CASSLSLSGDTQYF
V gene: TRBV6-5; J gene: TRBJ1-2; CDR3 protein: CASSYSLSYGYTF
V gene: TRBV19; J gene: TRBJ2-7; CDR3 protein: CASSKGQGRVYEQYF
V gene: TRBV5-1; J gene: TRBJ1-1; CDR3 protein: CASSVDRGEAFF
V gene: TRBV27; J gene: TRBJ1-1; CDR3 protein: CASRNNRGTEAFF
V gene: TRBV5-1; J gene: TRBJ2-2; CDR3 protein: CASGGQNTGELFF
V gene: TRBV7-6; J gene: TRBJ1-1; CDR3 protein: CASSLVTEAEAFF
V gene: TRBV10-1; J gene: TRBJ1-5; CDR3 protein: CASSEEGQLYSNQPQHF
V gene: TRBV10-3; J gene: TRBJ2-2; CDR3 protein: CAISYTDRGLSGELFF
V gene: TRBV18; J gene: TRBJ1-5; CDR3 protein: CASSPAGPRSNQPQHF
V gene: TRBV20-1; J gene: TRBJ2-5; CDR3 protein: CSASREETQYF
V gene: TRBV19; J gene: TRBJ2-1; CDR3 protein: CASSQKVAGDRGEQFF
V gene: TRBV4-2; J gene: TRBJ2-3; CDR3 protein: CASSQAAGGPDTQYF
V gene: TRBV7-2; J gene: TRBJ2-7; CDR3 protein: CASSLGMGASGYEQYF
V gene: TRBV5-1; J gene: TRBJ2-3; CDR3 protein: CASSPRLLAGGNADTQYF
V gene: TRBV7-9; J gene: TRBJ1-2; CDR3 protein: CASSRQIKYGYTF
V gene: TRBV20-1; J gene: TRBJ1-6; CDR3 protein: CSASSGTASPLHF
V gene: TRBV11-2; J gene: TRBJ2-7; CDR3 protein: CASSPGLPNEQYF
V gene: TRBV6-5; J gene: TRBJ1-2; CDR3 protein: CASRAPGGPYGYTF
V gene: TRBV27; J gene: TRBJ2-1; CDR3 protein: CASSGNLAGVNEQFF
V gene: TRBV4-1; J gene: TRBJ1-1; CDR3 protein: CASSQRGSPAFF
V gene: TRBV3-1/TRBV3-2; J gene: TRBJ2-1; CDR3 protein: CASSQGLAVIYNEQFF
V gene: TRBV5-1; J gene: TRBJ2-1; CDR3 protein: CASSISSGYNEQFF
V gene: TRBV15; J gene: TRBJ1-5; CDR3 protein: CATSNPDPSNQPQHF
V gene: TRBV4-2; J gene: TRBJ2-7; CDR3 protein: CASSQATNRGRDEQYF
V gene: TRBV24-1; J gene: TRBJ2-1; CDR3 protein: CATSDSGTGDSDEQFF
V gene: TRBV27; J gene: TRBJ1-2; CDR3 protein: CASSLGTGNYGYTF
V gene: TRBV5-1; J gene: TRBJ2-2; CDR3 protein: CASHVSGGELFF
V gene: TRBV6-5; J gene: TRBJ1-1; CDR3 protein: CASSYRTENTEAFF
V gene: TRBV11-2; J gene: TRBJ1-1; CDR3 protein: CASSFGLANTEAFF
V gene: TRBV7-2; J gene: TRBJ1-1; CDR3 protein: CASSSQGAYTEAFF
V gene: TRBV3-1/TRBV3-2; J gene: TRBJ2-2; CDR3 protein: CASSQRRGPRTGELFF